This T cell receptor beta chain is drawn from a study of cytomegalovirus exposure and HLA in healthy donors. Separate from the 666-subject first cohort was the approximately 120-subject validation cohort, to which the donors belonged. This clone was seen only once. Its antigen remains unknown. Whole-study results and caveats: Clusters of TCRs from the first cohort tended to co-occur in the 100 to 150 validation repertoires (as a later analysis found). The study labeled 150 or so TCR beta chains cytomegalovirus-associated. Among the CMV-associated chains, three were confirmed in vitro as specific for CMV antigens.

Clones were read by immunoSEQ multiplex PCR, and TCRdb kept only the in-frame ones, dropping some. In the table there are 150,000 to 180,000 clones, roughly 90% of which are singletons. The sample was PBMCs. The receptor was isolated from a man between 18 and 29 years old in good health and CMV-seropositive.

The CDR3 loop is CASSLTSGGGGGTDTQYF. The CDR3 DNA reads TGTGCCAGCAGCTTAACGTCAGGGGGTGGTGGGGGCACAGATACGCAGTATTTT. The chain uses TRBV7-2 and TRBJ2-3, with TRBD1 identical over 7 bases. Losses at the gene ends were 2 bases for V and 1 base for J; bases not matched to a gene: 12. This CDR3 region has 18 residues. Germline loops: CDR1 SGHTA, CDR2 FQGNSA.